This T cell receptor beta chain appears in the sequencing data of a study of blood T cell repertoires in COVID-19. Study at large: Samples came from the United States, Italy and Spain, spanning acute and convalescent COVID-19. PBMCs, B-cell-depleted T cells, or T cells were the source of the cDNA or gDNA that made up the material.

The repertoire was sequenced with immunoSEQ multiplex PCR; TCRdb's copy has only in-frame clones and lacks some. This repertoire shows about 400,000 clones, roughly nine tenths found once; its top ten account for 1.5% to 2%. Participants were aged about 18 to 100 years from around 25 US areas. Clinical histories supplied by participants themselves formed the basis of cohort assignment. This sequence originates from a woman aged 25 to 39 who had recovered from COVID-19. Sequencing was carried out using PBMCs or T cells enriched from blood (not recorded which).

CDR3 in amino acids: CASSRASSSGNTIYF. The CDR3 DNA is TGTGCCAGTAGTCGCGCCTCGAGCTCTGGAAACACCATATATTTT. The chain joins TRBV19 to TRBJ1-3; D unclear. The length of the CDR3 is 15 residues. Trimming removed 5 bases at V and 0 bases at J, with 11 bases between. Germline V gene lookup returns CDR1 LNHDA and CDR2 SQIVND (reference sequence).